Each of the 4 T cell receptor beta chains below was sequenced from the same sample in a study of T cells after yellow fever vaccination. TCRdb re-called the 5' RACE reads with MiXCR, one entry per CDR3 protein. The profile covers 29,000 or so distinct CDR3 sequences, with over 4.5% appearing a single time and roughly two fifths taken by the ten largest. Sequencing was performed on CD8+ T cells sorted from PBMCs, taken 10 days after the yellow fever booster vaccination. These receptors came from a man aged 30 to 39 who received the YFV17D yellow fever vaccine.

At least ten counts were recorded for this clonotype. This chain links TRBV29-1 with TRBJ2-7, with TRBD1 matching 7 bases. The CDR3 consists of 12 residues. V shed 4 bases, J shed 5 bases, and the junction held 5 bases outside the gene matches. Germline CDR1 SQVTM, CDR2 ANQGSEA. The CDR3, as DNA: TGCAGCGTTGTACAGGGGCCCCACGAGCAGTACTTC. Amino acid sequence: CSVVQGPHEQYF.

This clonotype has at least ten counts. The rearrangement links TRBV7-8 to TRBJ2-3; tentative D call: TRBD1 (6 bases). Between the trimmed V and J ends, which lost 0 bases and 0 bases, there was a span of 13 bases. The germline CDR1 and CDR2 sequences are SGHVS and FQNEAQ. The CDR3 is 17 residues long. CDR3 sequence (DNA): TGTGCCAGCAGCTTAGCGAGGGGGACCGGGAGCACAGATACGCAGTATTTT. Protein: CASSLARGTGSTDTQYF.

In the case of this clonotype: This may be a read error: a much more frequent sequence differs by one nucleotide. The V and J genes are TRBV5-1 and TRBJ2-5; 9 bases are a match to TRBD1. Germline-derived CDR1 and CDR2 are SGHRS and YFSETQ. The CDR3 is 17 amino acids. The CDR3 is CASSPGQGPLLQGTQYF. CDR3 sequence (DNA): TGCGCCAGCAGCCCGGGACAGGGACCCCTCCTCCAAGGGACCCAGTACTTC.

In its sample, this clonotype was seen many times. The chain combines TRBV27 with TRBJ2-5, with TRBD2 identical over 8 bases. CDR3 length: 13 residues. The germline CDR1 and CDR2 sequences are MNHEY and SMNVEV (reference sequence). V shed 8 bases, J shed 4 bases, and the junction held 6 bases outside the gene matches. CDR3 region: CASRGGWGETQYF. The CDR3, as DNA: TGTGCCAGCCGGGGGGGGTGGGGAGAGACCCAGTACTTC.